What follows describes a single T cell receptor beta chain. What it recognizes is unknown. The data were taken from a study of cytomegalovirus exposure and HLA in healthy donors. Regarding the study as a whole: There were around 160 TCR beta chains listed as cytomegalovirus-associated.

This CDR3 has 15 amino acids. The V and J ends lost 1 base and 2 bases, in that order; junction bases with no gene match: 2. Germline lookup yields CDR1 LGHNA and CDR2 YSLEER. The table came from immunoSEQ multiplex PCR; TCRdb's copy has only in-frame clones and leaves some out. The sample consists of about 340,000 clones, roughly 90% of them appearing once. The donors were part of the validation cohort, which consisted of about 120 subjects and was separate from the first cohort of several hundred subjects. The chain has TRBV4-3 and TRBJ2-1; 7 bases are a match to TRBD2. This receptor was taken from a woman younger than 30 in good health and CMV-seronegative. What was sequenced was PBMCs. CDR3 coding DNA: TGCGCCAGCAGCCAAGGAAGCGGGACCTACAATGAGCAGTTCTTC. Its translation: CASSQGSGTYNEQFF.